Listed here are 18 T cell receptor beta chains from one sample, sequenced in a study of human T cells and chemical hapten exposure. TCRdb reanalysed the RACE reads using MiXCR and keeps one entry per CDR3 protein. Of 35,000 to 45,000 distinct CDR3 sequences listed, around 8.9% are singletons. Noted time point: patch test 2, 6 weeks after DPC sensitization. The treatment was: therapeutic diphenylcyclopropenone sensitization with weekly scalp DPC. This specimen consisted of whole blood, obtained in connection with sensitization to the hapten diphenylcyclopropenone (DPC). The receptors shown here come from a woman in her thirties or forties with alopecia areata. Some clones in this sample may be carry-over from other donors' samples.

The DNA for the CDR3 is TGTGCCAGCAGCATCCAGGGGCCGTTGGTGTCACCCCTCCACTTT. Translating it yields CASSIQGPLVSPLHF. The chain recombines TRBV5-6 with TRBJ1-6; the D gene is possibly TRBD1 (6 bases). Germline CDR1 SGHDT, CDR2 YYEEEE. The CDR3 spans 15 residues. The V end was cut by 4 bases, the J end by 10 bases, with 18 bases between. Filled out from reference TRBV5-6 and TRBJ1-6, the complete variable domain reads DAGVTQSPTHLIKTRGQQVTLRCSPKSGHDTVSWYQQALGQGPQFIFQYYEEEERQRGNFPDRFSGHQFPNYSSELNVNALLLGDSALYLCASSIQGPLVSPLHFGNGTRLTVT.

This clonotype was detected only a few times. CDR3 nucleotide sequence: TGTGCCAGCAGCGTAGGGGATCTGAACTACGAGCAGTACTTC. This sequence encodes CASSVGDLNYEQYF. The genes are TRBV9 and TRBJ2-7; D call uncertain. Between the trimmed V and J ends, which lost 0 bases and 3 bases, there was a span of 10 bases. Germline V gives CDR1 SGDLS, CDR2 YYNGEE. CDR3 length equals 14 residues.

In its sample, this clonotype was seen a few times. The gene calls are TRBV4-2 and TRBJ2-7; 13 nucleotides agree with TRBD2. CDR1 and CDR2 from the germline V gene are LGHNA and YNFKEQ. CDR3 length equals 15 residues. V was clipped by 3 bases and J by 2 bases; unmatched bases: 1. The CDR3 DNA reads TGTGCCAGCAGCCAGGGGACTAGCGGGGCCTACGAGCAGTACTTC. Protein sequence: CASSQGTSGAYEQYF.

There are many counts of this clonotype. As DNA, the CDR3 is TGTGCCAGCACTCAGATGGGCGGGGAGCTGTTTTTT. Its protein is CASTQMGGELFF. This sequence joins TRBV12-3 or TRBV12-4 and TRBJ2-2, with D uncertain. V was trimmed by 7 bases and J by 7 bases, leaving 10 bases between them. This CDR3 region has 12 residues.

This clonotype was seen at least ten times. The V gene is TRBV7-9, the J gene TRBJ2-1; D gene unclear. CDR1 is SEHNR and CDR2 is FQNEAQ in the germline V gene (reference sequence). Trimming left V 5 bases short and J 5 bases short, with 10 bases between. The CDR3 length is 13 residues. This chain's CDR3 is CASSPPNNNEQFF. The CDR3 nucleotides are TGTGCCAGCAGCCCCCCGAACAACAATGAGCAGTTCTTC.

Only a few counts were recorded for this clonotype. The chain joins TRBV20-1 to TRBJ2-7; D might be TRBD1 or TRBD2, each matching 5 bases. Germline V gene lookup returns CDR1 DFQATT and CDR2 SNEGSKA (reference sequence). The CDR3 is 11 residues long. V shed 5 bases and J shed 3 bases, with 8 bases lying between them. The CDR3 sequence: CSARDGYEQYF. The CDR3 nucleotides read TGCAGTGCTCGGGACGGCTACGAGCAGTACTTC.

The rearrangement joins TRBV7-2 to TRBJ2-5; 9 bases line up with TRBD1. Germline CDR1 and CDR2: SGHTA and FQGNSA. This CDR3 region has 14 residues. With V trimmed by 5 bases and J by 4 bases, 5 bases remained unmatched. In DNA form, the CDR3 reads TGTGCCAGCAGCCACCGGACAGGGGCAGAGACCCAGTACTTC. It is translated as CASSHRTGAETQYF. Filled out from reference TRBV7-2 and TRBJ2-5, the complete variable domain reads GAGVSQSPSNKVTEKGKDVELRCDPISGHTALYWYRQSLGQGLEFLIYFQGNSAPDKSGLPSDRFSAERTGGSVSTLTIQRTQQEDSAVYLCASSHRTGAETQYFGPGTRLLVL.

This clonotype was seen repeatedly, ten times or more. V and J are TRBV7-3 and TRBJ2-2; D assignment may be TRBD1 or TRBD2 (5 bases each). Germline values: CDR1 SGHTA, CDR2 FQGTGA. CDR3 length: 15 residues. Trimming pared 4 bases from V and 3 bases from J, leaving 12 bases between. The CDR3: CASSSGLGDTGELFF. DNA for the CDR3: TGTGCCAGCAGCTCCGGCCTGGGGGACACCGGGGAGCTGTTTTTT.

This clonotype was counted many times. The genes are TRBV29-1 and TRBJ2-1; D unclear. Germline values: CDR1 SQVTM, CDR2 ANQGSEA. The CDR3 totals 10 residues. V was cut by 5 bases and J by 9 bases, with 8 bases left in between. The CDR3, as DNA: TGCAGCGTTTCACAGCGTGAGCAGTTCTTC. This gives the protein CSVSQREQFF.

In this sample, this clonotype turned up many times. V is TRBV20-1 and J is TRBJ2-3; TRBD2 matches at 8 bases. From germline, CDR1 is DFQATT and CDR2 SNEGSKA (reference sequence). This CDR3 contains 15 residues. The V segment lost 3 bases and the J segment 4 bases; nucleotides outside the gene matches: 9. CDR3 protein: CSARFPSGRADTQYF. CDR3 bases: TGCAGTGCTAGGTTTCCTAGCGGGCGCGCAGATACGCAGTATTTT.

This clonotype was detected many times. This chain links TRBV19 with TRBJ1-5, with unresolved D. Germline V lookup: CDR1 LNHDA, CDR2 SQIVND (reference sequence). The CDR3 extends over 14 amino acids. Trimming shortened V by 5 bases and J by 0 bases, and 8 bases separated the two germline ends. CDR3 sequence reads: CASSSDLSNQPQHF. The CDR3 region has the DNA TGTGCCAGTAGTTCTGACCTTAGCAATCAGCCCCAGCATTTT.

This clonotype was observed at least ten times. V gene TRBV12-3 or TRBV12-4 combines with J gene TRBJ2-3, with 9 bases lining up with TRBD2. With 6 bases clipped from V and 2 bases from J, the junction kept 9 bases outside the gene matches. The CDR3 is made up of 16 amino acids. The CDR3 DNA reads TGTGCCAGCAGCAATCAAGGGACTAGCAACACAGATACGCAGTATTTT. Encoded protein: CASSNQGTSNTDTQYF.

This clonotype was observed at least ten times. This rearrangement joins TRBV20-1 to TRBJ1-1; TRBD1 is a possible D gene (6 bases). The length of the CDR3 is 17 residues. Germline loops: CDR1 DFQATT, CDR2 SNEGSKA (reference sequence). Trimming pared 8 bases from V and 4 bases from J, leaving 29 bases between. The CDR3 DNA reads TGCAGTACCACCCCGGGGGGCTTACTCAGATCAAGCACTGAAGCTTTCTTT. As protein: CSTTPGGLLRSSTEAFF.

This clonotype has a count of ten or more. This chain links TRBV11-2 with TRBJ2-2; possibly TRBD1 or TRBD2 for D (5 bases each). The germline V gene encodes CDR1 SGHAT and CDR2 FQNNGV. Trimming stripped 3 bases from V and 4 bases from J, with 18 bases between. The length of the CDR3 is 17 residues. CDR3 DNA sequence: TGTGCCAGCAGCTTTAGACTCCCGAGGGGCACCACCGGGGAGCTGTTTTTT. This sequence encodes CASSFRLPRGTTGELFF.

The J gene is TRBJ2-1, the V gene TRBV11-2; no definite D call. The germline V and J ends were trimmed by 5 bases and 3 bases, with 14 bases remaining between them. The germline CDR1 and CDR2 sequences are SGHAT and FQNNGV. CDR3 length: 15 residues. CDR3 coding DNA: TGTGCCAGCAGCCTACAGTCCTACGTCTACAATGAGCAGTTCTTC. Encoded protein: CASSLQSYVYNEQFF. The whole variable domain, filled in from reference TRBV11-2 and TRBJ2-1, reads EAGVAQSPRYKIIEKRQSVAFWCNPISGHATLYWYQQILGQGPKLLIQFQNNGVVDDSQLPKDRFSAERLKGVDSTLKIQPAKLEDSAVYLCASSLQSYVYNEQFFGPGTRLTVL.

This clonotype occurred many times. The CDR3 region is CASSPEIQGATNEKLFF. CDR3 sequence (DNA): TGCGCCAGCAGCCCCGAGATTCAGGGGGCCACTAATGAAAAACTGTTTTTT. V usage is TRBV5-1 and J usage is TRBJ1-4; TRBD1 matches at 8 bases. The V gene end was trimmed by 4 bases and the J gene end by 2 bases; junction bases not matched to a gene: 10. The CDR3 contains 17 residues. Germline lookup yields CDR1 SGHRS and CDR2 YFSETQ.

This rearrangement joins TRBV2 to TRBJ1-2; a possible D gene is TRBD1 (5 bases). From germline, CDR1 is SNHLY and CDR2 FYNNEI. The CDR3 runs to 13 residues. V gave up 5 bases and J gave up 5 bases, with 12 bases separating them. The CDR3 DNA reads TGTGCCAGCAGTTCGGGACCGACTTATGGCTACACCTTC. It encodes CASSSGPTYGYTF.

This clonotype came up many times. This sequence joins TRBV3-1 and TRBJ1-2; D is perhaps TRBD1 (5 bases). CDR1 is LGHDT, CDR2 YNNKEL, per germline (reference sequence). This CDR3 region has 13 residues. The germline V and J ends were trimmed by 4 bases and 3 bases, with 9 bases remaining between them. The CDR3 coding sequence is TGTGCCAGCAGCCCGGACAACTACTATGGCTACACCTTC. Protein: CASSPDNYYGYTF.